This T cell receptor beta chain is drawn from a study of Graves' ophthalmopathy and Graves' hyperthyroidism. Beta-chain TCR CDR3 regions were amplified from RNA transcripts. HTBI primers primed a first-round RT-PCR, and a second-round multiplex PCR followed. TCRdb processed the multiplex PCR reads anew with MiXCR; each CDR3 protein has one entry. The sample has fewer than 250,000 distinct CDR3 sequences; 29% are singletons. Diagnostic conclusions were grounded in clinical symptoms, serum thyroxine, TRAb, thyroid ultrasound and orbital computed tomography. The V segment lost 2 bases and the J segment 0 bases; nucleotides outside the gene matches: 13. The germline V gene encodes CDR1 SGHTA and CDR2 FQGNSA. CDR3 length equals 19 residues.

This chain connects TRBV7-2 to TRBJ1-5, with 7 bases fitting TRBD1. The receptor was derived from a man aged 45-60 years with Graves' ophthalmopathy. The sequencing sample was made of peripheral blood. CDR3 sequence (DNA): TGTGCCAGCAGCTTAAGCTCAGGCAGGGGGGCTTATAGCAATCAGCCCCAGCATTTT. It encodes CASSLSSGRGAYSNQPQHF. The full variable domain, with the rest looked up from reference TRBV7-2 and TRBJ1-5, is GAGVSQSPSNKVTEKGKDVELRCDPISGHTALYWYRQSLGQGLEFLIYFQGNSAPDKSGLPSDRFSAERTGGSVSTLTIQRTQQEDSAVYLCASSLSSGRGAYSNQPQHFGDGTRLSIL.